This TCR beta chain was observed in a study of post-analysis software for immune sequencing data. This CDR3 has 14 amino acids. The ends lost 3 bases at V and 2 bases at J; junction bases unmatched: 5. CDR1 and CDR2 (germline): DFQATT, SNEGSKA (reference sequence). Unique molecular identifiers were carried by the TCR beta cDNA libraries. TCRdb independently ran MiXCR on the PCR reads; one entry per CDR3 protein. The sample includes approximately 660,000 distinct CDR3 sequences, roughly three fifths of them seen just once. Study-wide results and caveats: A few TRBV segments, TRBV5-6, TRBV5-1 and TRBV20-1 among them, were found more frequent in patients than controls. Significantly lower normalized Chao1 diversity was found in patients with multiple sclerosis relative to controls.

Regarding this clonotype: The target antigen is unknown.

Sample: blood. The V and J genes are TRBV20-1 and TRBJ2-3, with TRBD2 matching 7 bases. This TCR was sampled from a girl aged 2-9 years with multiple sclerosis. The CDR3 protein is CSASGLADTDTQYF. The DNA for the CDR3 is TGCAGTGCTAGTGGTCTAGCGGACACAGATACGCAGTATTTT.